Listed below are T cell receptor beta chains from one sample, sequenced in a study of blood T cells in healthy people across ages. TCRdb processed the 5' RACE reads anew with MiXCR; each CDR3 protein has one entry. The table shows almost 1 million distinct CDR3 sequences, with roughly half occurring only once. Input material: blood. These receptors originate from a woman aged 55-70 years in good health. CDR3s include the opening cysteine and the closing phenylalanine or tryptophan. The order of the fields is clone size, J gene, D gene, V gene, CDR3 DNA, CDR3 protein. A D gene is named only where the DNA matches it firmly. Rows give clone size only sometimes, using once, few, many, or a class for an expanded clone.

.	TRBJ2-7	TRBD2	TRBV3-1	TGTGCCAGCAGCCCCGGGACTAGCGGGAGGAGGAGGGGAGAGCAGTACTTC	CASSPGTSGRRRGEQYF
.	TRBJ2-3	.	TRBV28	TGTGCCAGCAGGACGACTAGGGGGGGAGGGCCTGGAGATACGCAGTATTTT	CASRTTRGGGPGDTQYF
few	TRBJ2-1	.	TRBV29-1	TGCAGCGTTCCAGGGTGGGGGTCTTCCTACAATGAGCAGTTCTTC	CSVPGWGSSYNEQFF
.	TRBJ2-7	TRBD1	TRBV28	TGTGCCAGCATTGAGGACAGGGCTGCGTCCGAGCAGTACTTC	CASIEDRAASEQYF
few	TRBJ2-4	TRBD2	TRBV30	TGTGCCTGCCAAGCGGGGCTAGCCAAAAACATTCAGTACTTC	CACQAGLAKNIQYF
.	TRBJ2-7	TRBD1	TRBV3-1	TGTGCCAGCAGCGGGACAGATACCTACGAGCAGTACTTC	CASSGTDTYEQYF
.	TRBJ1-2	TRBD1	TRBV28	TGTGCCAGCAGTTCGGGAGGGGGCGCGAGAGGCTACACCTTC	CASSSGGGARGYTF
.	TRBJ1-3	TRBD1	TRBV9	TGTGCCAGCAGCCCACCCCCGACAGGGGATACCTCTGGAAACACCATATATTTT	CASSPPPTGDTSGNTIYF
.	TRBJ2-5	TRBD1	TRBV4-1	TGCGCCAACAGCCGAGTCCCGGGGACAGGGGTAACGGAGCAGTACTTC	CANSRVPGTGVTEQYF
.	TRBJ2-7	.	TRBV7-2	TGTGCCAGCAGCTTAGAATCTGTAACCTACGAGCAGTACTTC	CASSLESVTYEQYF
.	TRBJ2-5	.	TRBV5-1	TGCGCCAGCAGCGCCCTTGTGGACCAAGAGACCCAGTACTTC	CASSALVDQETQYF
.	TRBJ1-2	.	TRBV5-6	TGTGCCAGCAGCTACGACACGGGGTATGGCTACACCTTC	CASSYDTGYGYTF
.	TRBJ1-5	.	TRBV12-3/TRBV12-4	TGTGCCAGCAGTTTAGGCGAACGGGCGCGTCAGCCCCAGCATTTT	CASSLGERARQPQHF
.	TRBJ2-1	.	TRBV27	TGTGCCAGCACCAAGGGGGTGTACAATGAGCAGTTCTTC	CASTKGVYNEQFF
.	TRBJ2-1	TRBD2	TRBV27	TGTGCCAGCAGTTTCCGGACTAGCGGGTACAATGAGCAGTTCTTC	CASSFRTSGYNEQFF
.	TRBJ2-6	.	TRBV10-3	TGTGCCATCAGCGGACTCCCACAGGGTGAGGCCAACGTCCTGACTTTC	CAISGLPQGEANVLTF
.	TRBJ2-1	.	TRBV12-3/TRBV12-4	TGTGCCAGCAGCGGCGCTGGCGGGACATACAATGAGCAGTTCTTC	CASSGAGGTYNEQFF
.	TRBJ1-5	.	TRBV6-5	TGTGCCAGCAAGCGGGTTCGGGATAGAAATCAGCCCCAGCATTTT	CASKRVRDRNQPQHF
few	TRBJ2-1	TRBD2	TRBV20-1	TGCAGTGCTAGAGATATCCGCACTAGCGGGAGCAATGAGCAGTTCTTC	CSARDIRTSGSNEQFF
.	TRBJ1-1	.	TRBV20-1	TGCAGTGCTAGACCGATCATGAACACTGAAGCTTTCTTT	CSARPIMNTEAFF
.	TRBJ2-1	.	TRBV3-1	TGTGCCAGCAGCCAAAACGGCTACAATGAGCAGTTCTTC	CASSQNGYNEQFF
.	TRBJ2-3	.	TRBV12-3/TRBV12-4	TGTGCCAGCAGTGTGGCGGGTAGCACAGATACGCAGTATTTT	CASSVAGSTDTQYF
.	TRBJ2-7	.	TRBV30	TGTGCCTGGAGTGTATCAAGTCGGCACGAGCAGTACTTC	CAWSVSSRHEQYF
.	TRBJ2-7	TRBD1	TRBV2	TGTGCCAGCAGTCCCTGGACAGGGTACTACGAGCAGTACTTC	CASSPWTGYYEQYF
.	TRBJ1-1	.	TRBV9	TGTGCCAGCAGCGCAGCGGGAGGGACTGAAGCTTTCTTT	CASSAAGGTEAFF
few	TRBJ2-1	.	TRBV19	TGTGCCAGTAGTCGACTGACCGGTATCGGTTACAATGAGCAGTTCTTC	CASSRLTGIGYNEQFF
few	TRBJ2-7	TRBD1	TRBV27	TGTGCCAGCAGTCCGACCCGACAGGGCAAAAACGAGCAGTACTTC	CASSPTRQGKNEQYF
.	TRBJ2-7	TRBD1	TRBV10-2	TGCGCCAGCAGTGAGGCGGGACAGGGGTACGAGCAGTACTTC	CASSEAGQGYEQYF
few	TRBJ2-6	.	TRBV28	TGTGCCAGCAGTACCCACAGGGAGCACGGGGCCAACGTCCTGACTTTC	CASSTHREHGANVLTF
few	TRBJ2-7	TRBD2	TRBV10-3	TGTGCCATCAGAGAGGGACTAGCGGACGCGGGTGAGCAGTACTTC	CAIREGLADAGEQYF
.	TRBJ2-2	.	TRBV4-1	TGCGCCAGCAGACGTAACACAGGGCGCACCGGGGAGCTGTTTTTT	CASRRNTGRTGELFF
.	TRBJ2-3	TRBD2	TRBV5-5	TGTGCCAGCAGGCTACCCCGTTCCGGGGGGACAGATACGCAGTATTTT	CASRLPRSGGTDTQYF
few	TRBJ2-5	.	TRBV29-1	TGCGGCGTGACCCTGACGGGACATGGGACCCAGTACTTC	CGVTLTGHGTQYF
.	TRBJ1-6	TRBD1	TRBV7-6	TGTGCCAGCAGCTTACTGAAGACAGGGGAAAAGTCACCCCTCCACTTT	CASSLLKTGEKSPLHF
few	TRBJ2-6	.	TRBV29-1	TGCAGCGCCGAACTAACTCAACCCACTGGGGCCAACGTCCTGACTTTC	CSAELTQPTGANVLTF
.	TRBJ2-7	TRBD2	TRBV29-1	TGCAGCGTAATAGCGGGAGCCCTCTACGAGCAGTACTTC	CSVIAGALYEQYF
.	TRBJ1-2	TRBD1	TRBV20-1	TGCAGTGCTAAGAGACAGGGGCACTATGGCTACACCTTC	CSAKRQGHYGYTF
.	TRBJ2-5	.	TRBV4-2	TGTGCCAGCAGCCCCGACCGACCGAGGGGTTGGGGAGAGACCCAGTACTTC	CASSPDRPRGWGETQYF
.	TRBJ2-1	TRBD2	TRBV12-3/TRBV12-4	TGTGCCAGCAGCAAACGAAGCGGGAGCTCCTACAATGAGCAGTTCTTC	CASSKRSGSSYNEQFF
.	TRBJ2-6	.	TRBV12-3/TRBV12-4	TGTGCCAGCAGTTTTGGGGGGGCGGCTGGGGCCAACGTCCTGACTTTC	CASSFGGAAGANVLTF
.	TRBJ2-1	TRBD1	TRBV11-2	TGTGCCAGCAGCTCACTAAAAACCGGGACAGGGGGGCAGTTCTTC	CASSSLKTGTGGQFF
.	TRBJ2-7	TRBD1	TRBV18	TGTGCCAGCTCACGCTCCGGGACAGCATCCTACGAGCAGTACTTC	CASSRSGTASYEQYF
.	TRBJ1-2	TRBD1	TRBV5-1	TGCGCCAGCAGCGCAGGACAGGGGCTTTATGGCTACACCTTC	CASSAGQGLYGYTF
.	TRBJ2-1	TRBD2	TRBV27	TGTACCAGCAGTTTATTCACTAGCGGGATGGACAATGAGCAGTTCTTC	CTSSLFTSGMDNEQFF
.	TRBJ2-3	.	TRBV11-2	TGTGCCAGCAGATCATGGGGGAGTCGCAGCACAAATACGCAGTATTTT	CASRSWGSRSTNTQYF
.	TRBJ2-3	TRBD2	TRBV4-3	TGCGCCAGCAGCCAAGATCTCGCAGCGGGGGGGCCCCCAGATACGCAGTATTTT	CASSQDLAAGGPPDTQYF
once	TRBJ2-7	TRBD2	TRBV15	TGTGCCACCAGCAGAGATTTAGCGGGGGACTACAATGAGCAGTACTTC	CATSRDLAGDYNEQYF
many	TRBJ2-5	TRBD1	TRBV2	TGTGCCAGCAGTCCCGGACAGGGAAGGCCTACTGGGTACTTC	CASSPGQGRPTGYF
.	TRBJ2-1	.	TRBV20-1	TGCAGTGCTAGAGATAGGACTTCGGCCTACAATGAGCAGTTCTTC	CSARDRTSAYNEQFF
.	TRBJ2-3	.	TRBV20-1	TGCAGTGCTCATACCCTCAGCGGCCCCCGGGATACGCAGTATTTT	CSAHTLSGPRDTQYF
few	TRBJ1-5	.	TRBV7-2	TGTGCCAGCAGCTTCACGACAGCGAGCAATCAGCCCCAGCATTTT	CASSFTTASNQPQHF
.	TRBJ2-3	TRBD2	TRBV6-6	TGTGCCAGCAGAGACGCTAGCGGGGGCACAGATACGCAGTATTTT	CASRDASGGTDTQYF
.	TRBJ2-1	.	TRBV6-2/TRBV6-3	TGTGCCAGCAGTCCGAATAGCGCCCTAGAGCAGTTCTTC	CASSPNSALEQFF
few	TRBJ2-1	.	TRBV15	TGTGCCACCAGCAATGCCCTGGGTCCCTACAATGAGCAGTTCTTC	CATSNALGPYNEQFF
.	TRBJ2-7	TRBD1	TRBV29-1	TGCAGCGCCGGACAGGTCCCCTACGAGCAGTACTTC	CSAGQVPYEQYF
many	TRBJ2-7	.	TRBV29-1	TGCAGCGTGGGACTCCGAGCGGGCGAGCAGTACTTC	CSVGLRAGEQYF
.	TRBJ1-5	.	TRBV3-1	TGTGCCAGCAGCCAAGTCTTTACGGGGGGTCAGCCCCAGCATTTT	CASSQVFTGGQPQHF
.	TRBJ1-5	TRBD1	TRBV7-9	TGTGCCAGCAGCCTGCAGGGGGGGGATCAGCCCCAGCATTTT	CASSLQGGDQPQHF
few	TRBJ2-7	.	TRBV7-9	TGTGCCAGCAGCCTCCAGCAAGGCGAGCAGTACTTC	CASSLQQGEQYF
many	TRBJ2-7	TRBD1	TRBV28	TGTGCCAGCAGTTTTCCTGGGACAGGGGGATCTAGGGAGCAGTACTTC	CASSFPGTGGSREQYF